The following is a T cell receptor (beta chain) sequence with its context. This sample stems from a study of blood T cell repertoires in COVID-19. Study at large: COVID-19 samples, acute and convalescent, were from the United States, Italy and Spain. PBMCs, B-cell-depleted T cells, or T cells provided the cDNA or gDNA that made up the material.

The CDR3 contains 14 residues. CDR1 and CDR2 (germline): MDHEN, SYDVKM. The V end lost 6 bases, the J end lost 1 base, and 10 bases lay between the germline ends. Per the original methods: For nucleated cells, counts were estimated from reference gene primer amplification. The assay was immunoSEQ multiplex PCR, and TCRdb's table has in-frame clones only and misses some. The V and J calls and clone size were taken over from that table, and D and trimming were inferred from the DNA. Here the sample spans 290,000 or so clones, roughly nine tenths being singletons. The source is a man aged 18-30 years with active or convalescent COVID-19. The J gene is TRBJ1-3, the V gene TRBV28, with a possible D match to TRBD1 (5 bases). The sample consisted of peripheral blood. CDR3 protein: CASSLGGSGNTIYF. The DNA for the CDR3 is TGTGCCAGCAGCCTGGGGGGATCTGGAAACACCATATATTTT. Using reference TRBV28 and TRBJ1-3 for the parts outside the CDR3, the full variable domain is DVKVTQSSRYLVKRTGEKVFLECVQDMDHENMFWYRQDPGLGLRLIYFSYDVKMKEKGDIPEGYSVSREKKERFSLILESASTNQTSMYLCASSLGGSGNTIYFGEGSWLTVV.